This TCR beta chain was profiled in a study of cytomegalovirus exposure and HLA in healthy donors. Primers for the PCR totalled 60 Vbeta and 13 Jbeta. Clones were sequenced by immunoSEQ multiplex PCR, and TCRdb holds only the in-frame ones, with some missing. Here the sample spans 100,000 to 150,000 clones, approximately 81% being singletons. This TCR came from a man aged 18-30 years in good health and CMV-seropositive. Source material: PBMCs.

This CDR3 reads CASSPYRGDVQETQYF. The CDR3, as DNA: TGCGCCAGCAGCCCATACAGGGGTGACGTTCAGGAGACCCAGTACTTC. The rearrangement joins TRBV5-1 to TRBJ2-5; 7 bases are a match to TRBD1. This CDR3 spans 16 amino acids. The V gene's germline CDR1 is SGHRS and CDR2 YFSETQ. V dropped 4 bases and J dropped 5; count of bases not matched to a gene: 14.